The 9 T cell receptor beta chains given below trace back to one sample, sequenced in a study. Each CDR3 protein is one row after TCRdb ran MiXCR on the 5' RACE reads. The repertoire holds 45,000 to 70,000 distinct CDR3 sequences, with 25% to 30% as singletons. Input material: tumor-infiltrating memory CD4+ T cells sorted from the breast tumor. Noted subset: memory CD4+ T cells, CD4+CD45RO+CD25-. These receptors all stem from a female donor with breast cancer.

This clonotype was seen only a few times. Here the CDR3 reads CASSQRQGYGYTF. The CDR3 bases are TGTGCCAGCAGCCAACGACAGGGCTATGGCTACACCTTC. The chain couples TRBV3-1 to TRBJ1-2, with 7 bases that match TRBD1. Germline lookup yields CDR1 LGHDT and CDR2 YNNKEL (reference sequence). The CDR3 length is 13 residues. V was pared by 2 bases and J by 4 bases, with 1 base of the junction left unmatched.

The chain recombines TRBV6-5 with TRBJ2-5; D not certain. CDR1 and CDR2 from the germline V gene are MNHEY and SVGAGI. The V and J ends lost 7 bases and 5 bases respectively, with 17 bases between them. The CDR3 is made up of 14 amino acids. The CDR3 loop is CASTPSGYEETQYF. The CDR3 DNA is TGTGCCAGCACTCCTTCCGGGTATGAGGAGACCCAGTACTTC.

This chain uses TRBV7-2 with TRBJ2-1, with 9 nucleotides matching TRBD1. The CDR3 runs 15 residues. The V gene's germline CDR1 is SGHTA and CDR2 FQGNSA. The V segment lost 4 bases and the J segment 7 bases; nucleotides outside the gene matches: 8. Written as DNA, the CDR3 is TGTGCCAGCAGCTCCCGGACAGGGGAGGGGAATGAGCAGTTCTTC. Encoded protein: CASSSRTGEGNEQFF.

This sequence joins TRBV5-1 and TRBJ2-3, with D uncertain. The CDR3 length is 14 residues. CDR1 SGHRS and CDR2 YFSETQ come from the germline V gene. V gave up 1 base and J gave up 2 bases, with 8 bases separating them. CDR3 region: CASSLSADTDTQYF. As DNA, the CDR3 is TGCGCCAGCAGCTTGAGCGCTGACACAGATACGCAGTATTTT.

In this sample, this clonotype turned up a few times. At one end the junction does not follow the germline gene, possibly because of a read error. This chain uses TRBV6-6 with TRBJ2-6; a weak D match, TRBD2 (6 bases). Germline V CDR1 and CDR2: MNHNY, SVGAGI (reference sequence). There are 15 residues in the CDR3. CDR3 sequence (DNA): TGTGCCAGCAGTTACGACACCCCGGGGGTCAACGTCCTGACTTTC. As protein: CASSYDTPGVNVLTF.

The chain uses TRBV27 and TRBJ2-3; possibly TRBD1 for D (5 bases). V lost 8 bases, J lost 2 bases, and 11 bases lay in between. Germline CDR1 is MNHEY and CDR2 is SMNVEV (reference sequence). The CDR3 is made up of 13 amino acids. In DNA form, the CDR3 reads TGTGCCAGCTCTAAGACAGACACAGATACGCAGTATTTT. Translating gives CASSKTDTDTQYF.

This clonotype has more than one count but fewer than ten. The V gene is TRBV7-9, the J gene TRBJ2-5; D is uncertain. V was shortened by 1 base and J by 5 bases, with 11 bases between the two germline ends. The CDR3 is 14 amino acids. Germline CDR1 is SEHNR and CDR2 is FQNEAQ (reference sequence). CDR3 in amino acids: CASSLVVGRETQYF. The CDR3 nucleotides are TGTGCCAGCAGCTTAGTGGTAGGACGGGAGACCCAGTACTTC.

This clonotype was seen a few times. J is TRBJ2-1 and V is TRBV7-9, with TRBD2 matching 8 bases. The CDR3 loop spans 18 amino acids. Germline V gives CDR1 SEHNR, CDR2 FQNEAQ (reference sequence). V dropped 1 base and J dropped 1; count of bases not matched to a gene: 9. The CDR3 DNA is TGTGCCAGCAGCTTAGTTTCGGGGGGGAGTATGTCCTACAATGAGCAGTTCTTC. Its translation: CASSLVSGGSMSYNEQFF. The full variable domain, its missing parts supplied by reference TRBV7-9 and TRBJ2-1, is DTGVSQNPRHKITKRGQNVTFRCDPISEHNRLYWYRQTLGQGPEFLTYFQNEAQLEKSRLLSDRFSAERPKGSFSTLEIQRTEQGDSAMYLCASSLVSGGSMSYNEQFFGPGTRLTVL.

This chain uses TRBV28 with TRBJ1-2; the match to TRBD1 covers 8 bases. With V trimmed by 5 bases and J by 8 bases, 10 bases remained unmatched. The CDR3 runs 14 residues. Germline lookup yields CDR1 MDHEN and CDR2 SYDVKM. The chain's CDR3 is CASSTRQGMGGYTF. In DNA form, the CDR3 reads TGTGCCAGCAGTACCCGACAGGGGATGGGGGGCTACACCTTC.